A single sample is the source of the 25 T cell receptor beta chains below, sequenced in a study of blood T cells in healthy people across ages. For the second PCR, which ran for about 7 to 12 cycles, a sample-barcoded 5' primer and a J-beta primer mix were used. From the 5' RACE reads, TCRdb called clonotypes with MiXCR, one entry per CDR3 protein. The table lists 450,000 to 700,000 distinct CDR3 sequences, about 25% of them singletons. The sequenced sample was blood. The receptor set was obtained from a woman in her 70s in good health.

This clonotype was detected ten times or more. The chain combines TRBV25-1 with TRBJ1-2; tentative D call: TRBD1 (6 bases). There are 13 residues in the CDR3. The V end was cut by 2 bases, the J end by 8 bases, with 12 bases between. Germline CDR1 reads MGHDK; CDR2 reads SYGVNS. CDR3 region: CASSEIRGGGYTF. CDR3 DNA: TGTGCCAGCAGTGAAATCAGGGGTGGAGGCTACACCTTC.

Concerning this clonotype itself: One junction end does not reproduce the germline sequence, and a read error may be involved. The gene calls are TRBV7-8 and TRBJ2-7, with 7 positions matching TRBD1. The CDR3 extends over 14 amino acids. Germline V gene data show CDR1 as SGHVS and CDR2 as FQNEAQ. The CDR3 protein is CTSSRDSFSYEQYF. The CDR3, as DNA: TGTACCAGCAGCCGGGACAGCTTCTCCTACGAGCAGTACTTC.

The chain employs TRBV11-2 and TRBJ2-1, with D uncertain. In germline, CDR1 is SGHAT, CDR2 FQNNGV. CDR3 length: 14 residues. Trimming took off 4 bases at V and 8 bases at J, with 15 bases between the two ends. The CDR3 sequence: CASSYLSNVDEQFF. The CDR3 DNA sequence: TGTGCCAGCAGCTATCTATCTAACGTGGATGAGCAGTTCTTC.

This chain joins TRBV4-3 and TRBJ1-1; D remains unclear. The CDR3 is 16 residues long. The germline V gene has CDR1 LGHNA and CDR2 YSLEER. V was trimmed by 4 bases and J by 1 base, leaving 16 bases between them. Here the CDR3 reads CASSPKERTRNTEAFF. CDR3 DNA: TGCGCCAGCAGCCCGAAAGAGAGGACGAGGAACACTGAAGCTTTCTTT.

Only a few counts were recorded for this clonotype. The V and J genes are TRBV4-1 and TRBJ2-5, with 10 bases aligning to TRBD1. The J call is doubtful: the DNA matches TRBJ2-1 better. The CDR3 covers 15 residues. The germline V gene encodes CDR1 MGHRA and CDR2 YSYEKL. The CDR3 here is CASSPGQGGMDEQFF. CDR3 nucleotides: TGCGCCAGCAGCCCCGGACAGGGGGGAATGGATGAGCAGTTCTTC.

This clonotype was observed a handful of times. This chain links TRBV4-3 with TRBJ1-4; unclear D gene. Trimming took 1 base from V and 5 from J, leaving 8 bases between them. The CDR3 contains 14 residues. Germline assignment: CDR1 LGHNA and CDR2 YSLEER. The CDR3: CASSQGHQNEKLFF. The CDR3 nucleotides are TGCGCCAGCAGCCAAGGTCACCAGAATGAAAAACTGTTTTTT.

As concerns this clonotype: The junction does not match germline at one end; this may be a read error. The chain employs TRBV5-1 and TRBJ1-2; TRBD1 aligns across 10 bases. This CDR3 has 13 residues. Germline assignment: CDR1 SGHRS and CDR2 YFSETQ. The CDR3 bases are TGTGCCAGCAGCCCAGGGACAGGGGTTGGCTACACCTTC. It specifies CASSPGTGVGYTF.

This rearrangement joins TRBV7-2 to TRBJ2-1; the match to TRBD2 covers 11 bases. Trimming cost V 4 bases and J 0 bases; bases outside gene matches: 11. The CDR3 has 19 amino acids. The V gene's germline CDR1 is SGHTA and CDR2 FQGNSA. The CDR3 DNA is TGTGCCAGCAGCTCCCTCGCAACTAGCGGGGGCCGCTCCTACAATGAGCAGTTCTTC. It specifies CASSSLATSGGRSYNEQFF.

The chain employs TRBV11-2 and TRBJ2-4; 9 bases agree with TRBD2. CDR1 and CDR2 (germline): SGHAT, FQNNGV. Trimming at V came to 5 bases and at J to 0 bases, leaving 14 bases not matched to a gene. The CDR3 totals 19 residues. The CDR3 sequence: CASSVSSGGSLLAKNIQYF. CDR3 nucleotides: TGTGCCAGCAGCGTGAGCAGCGGGGGGTCTCTTCTAGCCAAAAACATTCAGTACTTC.

At least ten counts were recorded for this clonotype. The chain employs TRBV5-1 and TRBJ2-3; D may be TRBD1 or TRBD2 (6 bases each). Trimming removed 0 bases from V and 1 base from J, with 12 bases in between. The germline V gene has CDR1 SGHRS and CDR2 YFSETQ. The CDR3 has 16 residues. CDR3 region: CASSLEGGRGTDTQYF. In DNA form, the CDR3 reads TGCGCCAGCAGCTTGGAGGGGGGAAGGGGCACAGATACGCAGTATTTT.

This chain connects TRBV20-1 to TRBJ2-5, with D perhaps TRBD1 (5 bases). CDR1 is DFQATT, CDR2 SNEGSKA, per germline (reference sequence). The germline V and J ends were trimmed by 5 bases and 3 bases, with 10 bases remaining between them. The CDR3 totals 12 residues. CDR3 DNA sequence: TGCAGTGCTCACGGACAAGAAGAGACCCAGTACTTC. It specifies CSAHGQEETQYF.

This clonotype occurred many times. The chain has TRBV4-3 and TRBJ2-7; D is uncertain. From germline, CDR1 is LGHNA and CDR2 YSLEER. The CDR3 has 15 residues. Trimming pared 0 bases from V and 2 bases from J, leaving 11 bases between. The CDR3: CASSQDRASAYEQYF. The CDR3 nucleotides read TGCGCCAGCAGCCAAGATCGGGCCTCCGCCTACGAGCAGTACTTC.

This clonotype was recorded at least ten times. The V call is TRBV29-1, the J call TRBJ2-5; 10 nucleotides line up with TRBD2. From germline, CDR1 is SQVTM and CDR2 ANQGSEA. CDR3 length: 13 amino acids. Trimming at V came to 2 bases and at J to 7 bases, leaving 4 bases not matched to a gene. The CDR3 region is CSVELAGARTQYF. In DNA, the CDR3 is TGCAGCGTTGAACTAGCGGGGGCGCGGACCCAGTACTTC.

In its sample, this clonotype was seen a few times. This chain connects TRBV30 to TRBJ2-1; 11 nucleotides agree with TRBD2. J gave up 5 bases and V 2 bases, and 8 bases lay outside the gene matches. The CDR3 length is 16 residues. The germline CDR1 and CDR2 sequences are GTSNPN and SVGIG (reference sequence). The CDR3 reads CAWSSSSGGKNNEQFF. The CDR3 nucleotides are TGTGCCTGGAGTAGTTCTAGCGGGGGGAAAAACAATGAGCAGTTCTTC.

The chain joins TRBV5-1 to TRBJ2-6; perhaps D is TRBD1 or TRBD2 (5 bases each). Germline V gene lookup returns CDR1 SGHRS and CDR2 YFSETQ. The CDR3 consists of 16 residues. The germline V and J ends were trimmed by 4 bases and 4 bases, with 15 bases remaining between them. This CDR3 reads CASSTGPSSGANVLTF. CDR3 bases: TGCGCCAGCAGCACGGGGCCATCATCCGGGGCCAACGTCCTGACTTTC. Filled out from reference TRBV5-1 and TRBJ2-6, the complete variable domain reads KAGVTQTPRYLIKTRGQQVTLSCSPISGHRSVSWYQQTPGQGLQFLFEYFSETQRNKGNFPGRFSGRQFSNSRSEMNVSTLELGDSALYLCASSTGPSSGANVLTFGAGSRLTVL.

This clonotype came up a few times. This chain links TRBV20-1 with TRBJ2-3; a weak D match, TRBD1 (7 bases). Trimming shortened V by 5 bases and J by 6 bases, and 15 bases separated the two germline ends. Germline CDR1 reads DFQATT; CDR2 reads SNEGSKA (reference sequence). The CDR3 extends over 13 amino acids. The CDR3 spells CSAPDRRADTQYF. The CDR3 bases are TGCAGTGCTCCGGACAGGAGGGCGGATACGCAGTATTTT.

This chain links TRBV6-1 with TRBJ1-4, with 8 positions matching TRBD1. After removal of 6 bases from V and 6 bases from J, the junction contained 9 bases not matched to a gene. Germline V lookup: CDR1 MNHNS, CDR2 SASEGT. CDR3 length equals 15 residues. In DNA form, the CDR3 reads TGTGCCAGCAGCATACAGGGGGGATTTTATGAAAAACTGTTTTTT. Its protein product is CASSIQGGFYEKLFF.

The sample holds a few counts of this clonotype. The chain combines TRBV4-3 with TRBJ2-2; D possibly corresponds to TRBD1 (6 bases). The CDR3 length is 14 residues. The V end lost 5 bases, the J end lost 5 bases, and 12 bases lay between the germline ends. From germline, CDR1 is LGHNA and CDR2 YSLEER. The CDR3 coding sequence is TGCGCCAGCAGCTTGGGACACAGAACCGGGGAGCTGTTTTTT. This sequence encodes CASSLGHRTGELFF.

The CDR3 nucleotides read TGTGCCAGCAGAATCGGACAGGCCGATGGCTACACCTTC. It translates to CASRIGQADGYTF. The V call is TRBV2, the J call TRBJ1-2; 7 bases map to TRBD1. The CDR3 covers 13 residues. V shed 6 bases and J 6 bases; nucleotides not matched to a gene: 7. CDR1 and CDR2 (germline): SNHLY, FYNNEI. Full variable domain (outside the CDR3, taken from reference TRBV2 and TRBJ1-2): EPEVTQTPSHQVTQMGQEVILRCVPISNHLYFYWYRQILGQKVEFLVSFYNNEISEKSEIFDDQFSVERPDGSNFTLKIRSTKLEDSAMYFCASRIGQADGYTFGSGTRLTVV.

This clonotype was seen more than once but under ten times. The V call is TRBV3-1, the J call TRBJ2-5; a possible D gene is TRBD2 (6 bases). Trimming pared 3 bases from V and 1 base from J, leaving 9 bases between. This CDR3 is built from 14 residues. Germline V gives CDR1 LGHDT, CDR2 YNNKEL (reference sequence). The CDR3 DNA reads as TGTGCCAGCAGCCACCTAGCGACCCAAGAGACCCAGTACTTC. This sequence encodes CASSHLATQETQYF.

In its sample, this clonotype was seen a few times. V is TRBV14 and J is TRBJ2-3, with D possibly called TRBD1 or TRBD2 (5 bases each). Trimming cost V 0 bases and J 2 bases, with 9 bases left between them. Germline V lookup: CDR1 SGHDN, CDR2 FVKESK. This CDR3 spans 15 amino acids. Written as DNA, the CDR3 is TGTGCCAGCAGCCAAGAAGAGGGGCCCACAGATACGCAGTATTTT. Amino acid sequence: CASSQEEGPTDTQYF.

This clonotype was seen at least ten times. This chain joins TRBV12-3 or TRBV12-4 and TRBJ2-1; D is ambiguous. Deletions cut 6 bases from V and 3 bases from J, with 6 bases between. This CDR3 has 12 amino acids. CDR3 in amino acids: CASRPNYNEQFF. CDR3 bases: TGTGCCAGCAGACCCAACTACAATGAGCAGTTCTTC.

The chain employs TRBV4-2 and TRBJ2-5; 7 nucleotides match TRBD2. TRBJ2-1 matches the DNA end more closely, so the J call is doubtful. In germline, CDR1 is LGHNA, CDR2 YNFKEQ. CDR3 length: 15 amino acids. The CDR3 region has the DNA TGTGCCAGCAGCCAAGGAGAGCGGGGATACAATGAGCAGTTCTTC. This sequence encodes CASSQGERGYNEQFF.

V usage is TRBV20-1 and J usage is TRBJ2-1; TRBD2 matches 11 bases. The V gene's germline CDR1 is DFQATT and CDR2 SNEGSKA (reference sequence). This CDR3 has 16 residues. Germline trimming cut 3 bases from V and 4 bases from J; bases unmatched to any gene: 8. The CDR3 sequence is CSASGLAGGNYNEQFF. The CDR3 DNA sequence: TGCAGTGCTAGTGGGCTAGCGGGGGGAAATTACAATGAGCAGTTCTTC.

There are a few counts of this clonotype. The chain joins TRBV10-3 to TRBJ2-5; D unresolved. CDR3 length: 11 residues. Germline CDR1 ENHRY, CDR2 SYGVKD. Deletions cut 10 bases from V and 5 bases from J, with 11 bases between. CDR3 coding DNA: TGTGCCACCCGCGTGGGGGAGACCCAGTACTTC. This gives the protein CATRVGETQYF.